This TCR beta chain was captured by sequencing in a study of blood T cell repertoires in COVID-19 (dated by TCRdb to between 2020 and 2021). Some background on the complete study: The collaborator samples originated in the United States, Italy and Spain and spanned the acute and convalescent phases of COVID-19. Deeply sampled blood TCRbeta repertoires from subjects exposed to, actively infected with, or recovered from COVID-19 were included in the dataset. The prospective study material was composed of cDNA or gDNA derived from T cells, B-cell-depleted T cells, or PBMCs. The repertoires were released in a freely available public database meant as a resource for research on the immune response to SARS-CoV-2. Samples came from the ongoing ImmuneRACE study (first 160 participants) plus 1,254 subjects from 6 global collaborators. Sample metadata almost always included a de-identified subject ID, COVID-19 status, age in years and sex. Where available, HLA class I and class II types were obtained from metadata supplied by the sample provider rather than from assay-based typing. The research as a whole found: The quantity of clinical and demographic metadata differed by source and by participant and was supplied without curation.

TCRbeta CDR3 regions were amplified from genomic DNA by means of the immunoSEQ Assay, a bias-controlled multiplex PCR. Regarding the original processing steps: Within the assay, amplification of reference gene primers was used to estimate how many nucleated cells each sample contained. To quantify the absolute abundance of each unique TCRbeta CDR3 rearrangement, sequence reads were collapsed and filtered. For each sample, productive Simpson clonality was calculated as the square root of Simpson's diversity index across productive rearrangements. In its TCRdb copy, this immuneACCESS table keeps in-frame sequences only and misses some clones. Where compared with another copy, unresolved V genes explain less than half of these, and the others have no known cause. D and trimming were read from the DNA, whereas the V and J calls and clone size are those reported in that table. The sample records around 70,000 clones, approximately 86% of which are singletons. The top ten clones comprise less than 8.5% of the sample.

A note on this clone: It lacks a known antigen. No qualities accompany the bases; no much larger clone lies one base away.

Measured from the cysteine to the phenylalanine, the CDR3 is 13 residues long. Only the CDR3 portion is preserved as DNA: 39 bases, with reading frame beginning at the first base. CDR1 and CDR2 are read off the germline V gene as WSHSY and SAAADI. At the junction V is shortened by 0 bases and J by 4 bases, with 6 bases in between. Each collaborating institution followed its own protocols to collect whole blood in K2EDTA tubes. For TCRbeta analysis, collaborators shipped samples as frozen whole blood, isolated PBMCs, or DNA extracted from either of those sample types. The sample consisted of peripheral blood. The chain joins TRBV10-2 to TRBJ1-2; no confident D gene assignment can be made. The TCR comes from a man aged 60 to 75 with acute or convalescent COVID-19. This receptor has the CDR3 CASSESPSYGYTF. The bases read TGCGCCAGCAGTGAGTCGCCCAGCTATGGCTACACCTTC.